The 8 T cell receptor beta chains in this list originate from one sample, sequenced in a study of follicular helper T cells after annual influenza vaccination. Here immunoSEQ multiplex PCR was the method, and the copy in TCRdb shows in-frame clones only, minus some. This table holds more than 10,000 clones, 75% to 85% found once. Time point in this sample: 2014-2015 season, pre-vaccination. Material: CXCR5- memory CD4+ T cells sorted from blood, obtained on the day of influenza vaccination. These receptors were taken from an adult who received the influenza vaccine.

The gene calls are TRBV18 and TRBJ1-4; a possible D gene is TRBD1 (5 bases). CDR3 length: 13 amino acids. V was pared by 4 bases and J by 8 bases, with 11 bases between. Germline CDR1 and CDR2: KGHSH and LQKENI. The CDR3: CASSRGRGEKLFF. CDR3 DNA: TGTGCCAGCTCACGGGGTCGGGGCGAAAAACTGTTTTTT.

The CDR3 coding sequence is TGTGCCAGCAGTTCCGCCAGCGGGGGGCTCTCCTACGAGCAGTACTTC. This gives the protein CASSSASGGLSYEQYF. The V call is TRBV6-5, the J call TRBJ2-7, with 9 positions matching TRBD2. CDR3 length: 16 residues. Germline trimming cut 4 bases from V and 0 bases from J; bases unmatched to any gene: 7. Germline-derived CDR1 and CDR2 are MNHEY and SVGAGI.

This chain joins TRBV5-1 and TRBJ2-3; weak D call: TRBD1 (5 bases). V was shortened by 0 bases and J by 0 bases, with 14 bases between the two germline ends. CDR3 length equals 17 residues. Germline V lookup: CDR1 SGHRS, CDR2 YFSETQ. The CDR3 nucleotides are TGCGCCAGCAGCTTGGTTCCGTTAGGGGAAAGCACAGATACGCAGTATTTT. It specifies CASSLVPLGESTDTQYF.

This clone was counted between two and nine times. V is TRBV7-9 and J is TRBJ2-7, with D perhaps TRBD2 (5 bases). The CDR3 is made up of 13 amino acids. From germline, CDR1 is SEHNR and CDR2 FQNEAQ (reference sequence). V dropped 4 bases and J dropped 6 bases, with 13 bases sitting between them. CDR3 coding DNA: TGTGCCAGCAGCTCAGGTCGGGCGGGCGAGCAGTACTTC. Amino acids: CASSSGRAGEQYF.

The J gene is TRBJ1-6, the V gene TRBV6-6, with TRBD1 as a possible D gene (5 bases). Trimming shortened V by 5 bases and J by 0 bases, and 11 bases separated the two germline ends. CDR1 is MNHNY and CDR2 is SVGAGI in the germline V gene (reference sequence). CDR3 length equals 16 residues. The CDR3 loop is CASSGGGSSYNSPLHF. The CDR3 region has the DNA TGTGCCAGCAGTGGGGGGGGGAGCTCCTATAATTCACCCCTCCACTTT.

This rearrangement joins TRBV5-1 to TRBJ2-5; 12 bases match TRBD2. The V segment lost 3 bases and the J segment 4 bases; nucleotides outside the gene matches: 4. The CDR3 spans 15 residues. The germline gives CDR1 SGHRS, CDR2 YFSETQ. The CDR3 reads CASSSGLAGSETQYF. The CDR3 DNA reads TGCGCCAGCAGCTCAGGACTAGCGGGATCAGAGACCCAGTACTTC.

This chain links TRBV29-1 with TRBJ2-5; tentatively, D is TRBD2 (5 bases). V was pared by 7 bases and J by 5 bases, with 17 bases between. Germline loops: CDR1 SQVTM, CDR2 ANQGSEA. This CDR3 has 13 amino acids. CDR3 sequence (DNA): TGCAGCGCTAACGGGGTTGGATGGGAGACCCAGTACTTC. This encodes CSANGVGWETQYF.

For the CDR3, the DNA is TGTGCCAGCAGCACCCGAGGGTCCTTCACAGATACGCAGTATTTT. Protein sequence: CASSTRGSFTDTQYF. The chain carries TRBV7-2 and TRBJ2-3; TRBD2 is a possible D gene (5 bases). CDR1 and CDR2 from the germline V gene are SGHTA and FQGNSA. Trimming left V 5 bases short and J 2 bases short, with 14 bases between. This CDR3 contains 15 residues.